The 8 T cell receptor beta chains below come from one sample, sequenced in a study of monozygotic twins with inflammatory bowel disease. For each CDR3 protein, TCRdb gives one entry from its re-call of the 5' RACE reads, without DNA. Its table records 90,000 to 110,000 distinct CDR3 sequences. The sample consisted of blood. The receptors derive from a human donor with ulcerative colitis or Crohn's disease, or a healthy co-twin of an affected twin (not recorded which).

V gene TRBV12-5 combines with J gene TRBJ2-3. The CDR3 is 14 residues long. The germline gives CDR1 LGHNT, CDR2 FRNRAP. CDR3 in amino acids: CASGLTDLTDTQYF. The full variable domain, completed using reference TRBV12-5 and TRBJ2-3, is DARVTQTPRHKVTEMGQEVTMRCQPILGHNTVFWYRQTMMQGLELLAYFRNRAPLDDSGMPKDRFSAEMPDATLATLKIQPSEPRDSAVYFCASGLTDLTDTQYFGPGTRLTVL.

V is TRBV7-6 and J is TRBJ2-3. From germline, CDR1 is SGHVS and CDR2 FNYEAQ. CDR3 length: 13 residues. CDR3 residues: CASSPFAVLTQYF.

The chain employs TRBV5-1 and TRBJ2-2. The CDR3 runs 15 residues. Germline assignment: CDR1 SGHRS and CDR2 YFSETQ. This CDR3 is CASSKRGANTGELFF. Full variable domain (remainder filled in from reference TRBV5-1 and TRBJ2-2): KAGVTQTPRYLIKTRGQQVTLSCSPISGHRSVSWYQQTPGQGLQFLFEYFSETQRNKGNFPGRFSGRQFSNSRSEMNVSTLELGDSALYLCASSKRGANTGELFFGEGSRLTVL.

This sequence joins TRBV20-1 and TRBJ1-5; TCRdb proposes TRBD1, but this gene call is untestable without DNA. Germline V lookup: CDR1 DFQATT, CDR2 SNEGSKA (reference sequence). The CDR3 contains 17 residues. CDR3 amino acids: CSARASWGGRDNQPQHF.

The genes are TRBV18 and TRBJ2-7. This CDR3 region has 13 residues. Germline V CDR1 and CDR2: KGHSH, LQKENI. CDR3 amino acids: CASSPTGPYEQYF.

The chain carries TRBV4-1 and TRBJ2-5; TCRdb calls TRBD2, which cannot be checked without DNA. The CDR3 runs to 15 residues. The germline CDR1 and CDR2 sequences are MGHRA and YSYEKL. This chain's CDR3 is CASSQLLAKQETQYF.

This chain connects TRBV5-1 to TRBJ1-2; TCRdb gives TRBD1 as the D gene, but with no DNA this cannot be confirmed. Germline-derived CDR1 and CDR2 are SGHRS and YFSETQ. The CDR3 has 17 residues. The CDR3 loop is CASSYDSVGVWVDGYTF. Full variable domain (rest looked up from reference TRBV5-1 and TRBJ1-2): KAGVTQTPRYLIKTRGQQVTLSCSPISGHRSVSWYQQTPGQGLQFLFEYFSETQRNKGNFPGRFSGRQFSNSRSEMNVSTLELGDSALYLCASSYDSVGVWVDGYTFGSGTRLTVV.

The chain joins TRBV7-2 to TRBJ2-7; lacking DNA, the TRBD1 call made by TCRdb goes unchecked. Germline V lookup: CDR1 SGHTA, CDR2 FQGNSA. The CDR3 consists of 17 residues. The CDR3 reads CASSLEGQGAISYEQYF. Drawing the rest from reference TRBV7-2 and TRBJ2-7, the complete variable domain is GAGVSQSPSNKVTEKGKDVELRCDPISGHTALYWYRQSLGQGLEFLIYFQGNSAPDKSGLPSDRFSAERTGGSVSTLTIQRTQQEDSAVYLCASSLEGQGAISYEQYFGPGTRLTVT.